What follows describes a single T cell receptor (beta chain). Clones were sequenced by immunoSEQ multiplex PCR, and TCRdb holds only the in-frame ones, with some missing. The profile shows roughly 80,000 clones, under 95% of them singletons. This entry belongs to a study of T cell changes during pregnancy in multiple sclerosis. The source of this sequence is a female donor with multiple sclerosis, enrolled in a pregnancy study. The specimen was peripheral blood, collected before pregnancy.

DNA of the CDR3: TGTGCCAGCTCACCACCTGGGACTTGGGGGGAGACCCAGTACTTC. Translation gives CASSPPGTWGETQYF. The chain recombines TRBV18 with TRBJ2-5, with D possibly matching TRBD2 (6 bases). V was pared by 0 bases and J by 5 bases, with 13 bases between. In germline, CDR1 is KGHSH, CDR2 LQKENI. The CDR3 spans 15 residues. Drawing the rest from reference TRBV18 and TRBJ2-5, the complete variable domain is NAGVMQNPRHLVRRRGQEARLRCSPMKGHSHVYWYRQLPEEGLKFMVYLQKENIIDESGMPKERFSAEFPKEGPSILRIQQVVRGDSAAYFCASSPPGTWGETQYFGPGTRLLVL.